This T cell receptor (beta chain) was obtained from a study of CD8+CD57+ T cells in acquired aplastic anemia. Study overall: On average, sorted CD4+ and CD8+ cells gave 3.2 ug of DNA. Researchers reported that healthy donors averaged about 9.8 million reads for CD4+ cells. General study results and limits: Patients and controls shared 25 to 35 CD8+ CDR3 sequences, which appeared highly expressed in patients and within their immunodominant clones.

Germline CDR1 is MNHEY and CDR2 is SMNVEV (reference sequence). The CDR3 extends over 15 amino acids. V gave up 8 bases and J gave up 5 bases, with 19 bases separating them. This clonotype has more than one count but fewer than ten. Its antigen is unidentified. TCR beta VDJ and CDR3 profiles were obtained from a genomic DNA template. MiXCR, run by TCRdb on the reads, gives a single entry per CDR3 protein. The sample lists some 220,000 distinct CDR3 sequences; approximately 35% were seen once. The receptor's source is a human donor in good health, serving as a control. The chain couples TRBV27 to TRBJ1-5, with a possible D match to TRBD1 (6 bases). Sequencing used sorted CD4+, CD8+, or CD8+CD57+ T cells (not recorded which) from PBMCs. In DNA form, the CDR3 reads TGTGCCAGCCAAAGGGGGGTGACGGGGGATCAGCCCCAGCATTTT. It encodes CASQRGVTGDQPQHF.